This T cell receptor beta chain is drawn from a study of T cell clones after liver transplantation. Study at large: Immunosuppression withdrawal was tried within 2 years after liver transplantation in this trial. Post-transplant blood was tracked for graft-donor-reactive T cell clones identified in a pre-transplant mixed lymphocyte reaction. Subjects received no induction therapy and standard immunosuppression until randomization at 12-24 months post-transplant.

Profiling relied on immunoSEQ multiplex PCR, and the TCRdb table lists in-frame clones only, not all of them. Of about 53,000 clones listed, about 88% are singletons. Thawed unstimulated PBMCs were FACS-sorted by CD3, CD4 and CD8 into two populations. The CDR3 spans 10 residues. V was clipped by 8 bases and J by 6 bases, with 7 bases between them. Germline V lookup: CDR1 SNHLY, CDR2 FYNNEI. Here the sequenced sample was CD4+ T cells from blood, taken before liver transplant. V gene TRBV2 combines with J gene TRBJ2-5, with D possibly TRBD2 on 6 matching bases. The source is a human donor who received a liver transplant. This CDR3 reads CASGGKTQYF. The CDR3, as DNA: TGTGCCAGCGGGGGGAAGACCCAGTACTTC.